This T cell receptor beta chain was identified during a study of post-analysis software for immune sequencing data. Across the study: The patients showed relapsing-remitting, secondary progressive and progressive-relapsing multiple sclerosis courses.

This clonotype was counted many times. Its cognate antigen is unknown. Prepared libraries of TCR beta cDNA carried unique molecular identifiers. Out of 1 to 10 million T cells, some 500,000 cDNA molecules were generated. Each CDR3 protein is one row after TCRdb ran MiXCR on the PCR reads. This table has roughly 730,000 distinct CDR3 sequences, approximately 30% appearing once. The germline gives CDR1 DFQATT, CDR2 SNEGSKA (reference sequence). The V end was cut by 0 bases, the J end by 7 bases, with 21 bases between. The CDR3 extends over 16 amino acids. Study results and limitations: Compared with controls, patients had more of five TRBV segments, including TRBV5-6, TRBV5-1 and TRBV20-1.

This sequence was found in a girl under 18 with multiple sclerosis. The source material was blood. The rearrangement links TRBV20-1 to TRBJ2-5, with D possibly TRBD2 on 5 matching bases. The chain's CDR3 is CSARDRITAARGTQYF. For the CDR3, the DNA is TGCAGTGCTAGAGATAGGATAACAGCGGCCCGTGGGACCCAGTACTTC.